This T cell receptor beta chain appears in the sequencing data of a study of blood T cell repertoires in COVID-19. Whole-study context: Samples taken during acute and convalescent COVID-19 were collected in the United States, Italy and Spain. T cells, B-cell-depleted T cells, or PBMCs supplied cDNA or gDNA.

TCRdb's table, derived via immunoSEQ multiplex PCR, lists solely in-frame clones and lacks some. The sample lists approximately 400,000 clones; more than 70% were seen once. This clone was observed a few times. The sample contains more than one DNA sequence encoding this CDR3. CDR1 and CDR2 (germline): KGHSH, LQKENI. The CDR3 has 14 residues. The J segment lost 0 bases and the V segment lost 4 bases, leaving 3 bases of the junction unmatched. The participants were between about 18 and 90 years old and came from fewer than 25 US areas. This chain connects TRBV18 to TRBJ2-7; 7 bases are a match to TRBD1. The sequence came from a man aged 25-45 years who had recovered from COVID-19. The material sequenced was PBMCs or T cells enriched from blood (not recorded which). The CDR3 loop is CASSRDRSSYEQYF. The CDR3 DNA reads TGTGCCAGCTCACGGGACAGAAGCTCCTACGAGCAGTACTTC.